This T cell receptor beta chain was identified in a study of blood T cell repertoires in COVID-19. About the research overall: Samples of COVID-19 (acute and convalescent) were obtained from the United States, Italy and Spain. PBMCs, B-cell-depleted T cells, or T cells provided the cDNA or gDNA that made up the material.

V was clipped by 6 bases and J by 0 bases; unmatched bases: 7. Germline V lookup: CDR1 ENHRY, CDR2 SYGVKD. This CDR3 contains 15 residues. Under the authors' procedure: Estimation of nucleated cell counts was performed using reference gene primer amplification. TCRdb's copy holds only in-frame clones and misses some; the assay was immunoSEQ multiplex PCR. V and J calls and clone size follow that table, whereas D and trimming were derived from the DNA. Of fewer than 180,000 clones in the sample, 80% to 90% are singletons; the top ten hold roughly 3%. This TCR derives from a man between 65 and 80 years old with acute or convalescent COVID-19. The chain combines TRBV10-3 with TRBJ2-5; TRBD1 matches 7 bases. Sequenced: peripheral blood. CDR3 sequence: CAISSTGLYQETQYF. CDR3 in DNA: TGTGCCATCAGCTCGACAGGGCTGTACCAAGAGACCCAGTACTTC.